This T cell receptor beta chain was found in a study of cytomegalovirus exposure and HLA in healthy donors. About this clone itself: Its antigen is not identified.

At collection, donors were nominally healthy, but unrecorded immune exposures were probable. Primers for the PCR totalled 60 Vbeta and 13 Jbeta. The protocol was immunoSEQ multiplex PCR, while the TCRdb copy is restricted to in-frame clones and leaves out a portion. The repertoire holds 110,000 or so clones, with around 77% as singletons. General study findings and limits: Equally common other TCR beta chains were less clonally expanded than HLA-associated ones, a later analysis found. Reports described diagnosis of cytomegalovirus status by the classifier as highly specific and sensitive.

This CDR3 contains 17 residues. Germline CDR1 SEHNR, CDR2 FQNEAQ (reference sequence). The ends lost 3 bases at V and 4 bases at J; junction bases unmatched: 8. The chain combines TRBV7-9 with TRBJ2-1; 11 nucleotides line up with TRBD2. This receptor was identified in a woman aged 25 to 39 in good health and CMV-seropositive. The specimen was PBMCs. The chain's CDR3 is CASSFPMGLADYNEQFF. The CDR3 DNA sequence: TGTGCCAGCAGCTTTCCAATGGGACTAGCGGATTACAATGAGCAGTTCTTC. Complete variable domain (other parts from reference TRBV7-9 and TRBJ2-1): DTGVSQNPRHKITKRGQNVTFRCDPISEHNRLYWYRQTLGQGPEFLTYFQNEAQLEKSRLLSDRFSAERPKGSFSTLEIQRTEQGDSAMYLCASSFPMGLADYNEQFFGPGTRLTVL.